Here is one T cell receptor (beta chain) with its context. The antigen remains unidentified. Indicated treatment: oral pan-JAK inhibitor, 5-10 mg twice daily. Sorting separated CD4+ and CD8+ T cells out of PBMCs. The data were obtained in a study of CD8+ T cells in alopecia areata. Background on the study: Treated patients were dosed with oral tofacitinib, taking 5 to 10 mg twice daily.

Following extraction, RNA underwent reverse transcription to cDNA, which served as the sequencing template. Produced via immunoSEQ multiplex PCR; TCRdb's table is partial and in-frame only. The sample lists about 220,000 clones, about 50% occurring once. Study-wide results and caveats: Mice showed TCR sharing more clearly than patients did, possibly owing to HLA. Scalp clonality and expanded CD8+ clones among the top 100 were significantly decreased by tofacitinib.

The CDR3 has 13 amino acids. V was shortened by 6 bases and J by 1 base, with 9 bases between the two germline ends. Germline V gene data show CDR1 as MNHEY and CDR2 as SVGAGI. The rearrangement links TRBV6-5 to TRBJ2-5; D is ambiguous. This sequence originates from a human donor with alopecia areata. This material consisted of CD4+ T cells sorted from blood, taken at week 4, from a patient treated with tofacitinib. DNA for the CDR3: TGTGCCAGCAGCCCCCAAGTCCAAGAGACCCAGTACTTC. As protein: CASSPQVQETQYF.